Below are 10 T cell receptor beta chains sequenced from a single sample in a study of blood T cell repertoires in COVID-19. Repertoires were generated with immunoSEQ multiplex PCR, while TCRdb's copy carries only in-frame clones and drops some. Of approximately 150,000 clones listed, over 70% are singletons. The sample consisted of PBMCs or T cells enriched from blood (not recorded which). The source is a man between 60 and 75 years old who had recovered from COVID-19.

The chain has TRBV7-9 and TRBJ2-7; D possibly corresponds to TRBD2 (5 bases). The CDR3 has 16 amino acids. V lost 1 base to trimming and J lost 6 bases, with 19 bases between them. Per germline, CDR1 SEHNR and CDR2 FQNEAQ (reference sequence). The CDR3 DNA reads TGTGCCAGCAGCTTAGGTTCTGGACTTGACGGCGGCGAGCAGTACTTC. Its protein is CASSLGSGLDGGEQYF.

V is TRBV19 and J is TRBJ2-3; no firm D call. Trimming left V 3 bases short and J 6 bases short, with 7 bases between. The CDR3 contains 12 residues. Germline V gene sequence: CDR1 LNHDA, CDR2 SQIVND (reference sequence). This CDR3 is CASSMSVDTQYF. CDR3 coding DNA: TGTGCCAGTAGTATGTCGGTGGATACGCAGTATTTT.

The V call is TRBV29-1, the J call TRBJ2-1, with 13 bases aligning to TRBD2. CDR1 is SQVTM, CDR2 ANQGSEA, per germline. The CDR3 runs to 14 residues. Germline trimming cut 7 bases from V and 12 bases from J; bases unmatched to any gene: 12. The CDR3 loop reads CSGTGLAGIGGQFF. CDR3 DNA: TGCAGCGGGACGGGACTAGCGGGGATAGGTGGGCAGTTCTTC.

The sample holds one count of this clone. The chain carries TRBV5-6 and TRBJ2-7; 7 bases map to TRBD1. CDR1 SGHDT and CDR2 YYEEEE come from the germline V gene. The CDR3 runs to 14 residues. V was pared by 2 bases and J by 4 bases, with 6 bases of the junction left unmatched. The CDR3 protein is CASSFQGQRYEQYF. CDR3 coding DNA: TGTGCCAGCAGCTTCCAGGGACAGCGTTACGAGCAGTACTTC.

The chain has TRBV23-1 and TRBJ1-5; D is ambiguous. TRBV23-1 is recorded as an ORF, its role being uncertain. This CDR3 contains 14 residues. The germline V and J ends were trimmed by 5 bases and 4 bases, with 12 bases remaining between them. The CDR3 DNA reads as TGCGCCAGCAGTTTAGCACGGATTAATCAGCCCCAGCATTTT. Protein sequence: CASSLARINQPQHF.

The CDR3 DNA follows: TGTGCCAGCAGGGAGGGTATCTACACCATATATTTT. Its translation is CASREGIYTIYF. The V gene is TRBV28, the J gene TRBJ1-3, with unresolved D. Germline CDR1 reads MDHEN; CDR2 reads SYDVKM. The CDR3 sequence is 12 residues long. Deletions cut 6 bases from V and 8 bases from J, with 11 bases between. The variable domain in full, completed from reference TRBV28 and TRBJ1-3, reads DVKVTQSSRYLVKRTGEKVFLECVQDMDHENMFWYRQDPGLGLRLIYFSYDVKMKEKGDIPEGYSVSREKKERFSLILESASTNQTSMYLCASREGIYTIYFGEGSWLTVV.

The chain recombines TRBV7-6 with TRBJ2-7, with 9 bases fitting TRBD2. Germline V CDR1 and CDR2: SGHVS, FNYEAQ. V was pared by 6 bases and J by 3 bases, with 12 bases of the junction left unmatched. There are 16 residues in the CDR3. The CDR3 region is CASSRGPGTSFYEQYF. CDR3 DNA: TGTGCCAGCAGTCGCGGACCCGGGACTAGCTTCTACGAGCAGTACTTC. The variable domain in full, with the rest retrieved from reference TRBV7-6 and TRBJ2-7, is GAGVSQSPRYKVTKRGQDVALRCDPISGHVSLYWYRQALGQGPEFLTYFNYEAQQDKSGLPNDRFSAERPEGSISTLTIQRTEQRDSAMYRCASSRGPGTSFYEQYFGPGTRLTVT.

The chain recombines TRBV4-2 with TRBJ2-3; D is unclear. The V end was cut by 0 bases, the J end by 5 bases, with 9 bases between. Germline V lookup: CDR1 LGHNA, CDR2 YNFKEQ. This CDR3 comprises 14 residues. The CDR3 reads CASSQERYEDTQYF. The CDR3 bases are TGTGCCAGCAGCCAAGAACGGTACGAAGATACGCAGTATTTT.

The rearrangement uses TRBV24-1 and TRBJ1-1; 8 positions match TRBD1. The trim removed 4 bases at V and 6 bases at J, leaving 9 bases unmatched. The CDR3 runs to 15 residues. From germline, CDR1 is KGHDR and CDR2 SFDVKD. CDR3 protein: CATSDPGQGAAEAFF. As DNA, the CDR3 is TGTGCCACCAGTGACCCAGGGCAGGGGGCTGCTGAAGCTTTCTTT.

This sequence joins TRBV2 and TRBJ1-2; D gene ambiguous. V lost 3 bases to trimming and J lost 5 bases, with 7 bases between them. Germline values: CDR1 SNHLY, CDR2 FYNNEI. This CDR3 comprises 12 residues. The CDR3 DNA sequence: TGTGCCAGCAGTGAGAACAGTTATGGCTACACCTTC. Protein sequence: CASSENSYGYTF.